The next 27 T cell receptor beta chains were all read from a single sample in a study of blood T cell repertoires in COVID-19. TCRdb's table, derived via immunoSEQ multiplex PCR, lists solely in-frame clones and lacks some. Among approximately 150,000 clones listed, around 84% were seen once. The sample was peripheral blood. Receptors were obtained from a woman in her forties or fifties with acute or convalescent COVID-19.

The chain joins TRBV19 to TRBJ2-1, with 14 nucleotides matching TRBD2. Germline CDR1 is LNHDA and CDR2 is SQIVND (reference sequence). The V and J ends lost 10 bases and 9 bases, in that order; junction bases with no gene match: 11. This CDR3 is built from 15 residues. For the CDR3, the DNA is TGTGCCACCCAGCCGGGACTAGCGGGGGAGGGTGAGCAGTTCTTC. Residues: CATQPGLAGEGEQFF.

The chain joins TRBV9 to TRBJ2-2, with a possible D match to TRBD1 (5 bases). The V end was cut by 0 bases, the J end by 7 bases, with 10 bases between. The CDR3 is 14 amino acids. Looked up from germline, CDR1 is SGDLS and CDR2 is YYNGEE. CDR3 loop: CASSVVAGIGELFF. DNA for the CDR3: TGTGCCAGCAGCGTAGTGGCAGGGATCGGGGAGCTGTTTTTT.

The gene calls are TRBV6-6 and TRBJ2-2; 9 bases align to TRBD1. The CDR3 extends over 18 amino acids. Unmatched junction bases numbered 14, after V lost 5 bases and J lost 4 bases. Germline assignment: CDR1 MNHNY and CDR2 SVGAGI (reference sequence). CDR3 DNA sequence: TGTGCCAGCAGTCAACGCAGGCCCGGGACAGGGACCACCGGGGAGCTGTTTTTT. It translates to CASSQRRPGTGTTGELFF.

The chain employs TRBV6-5 and TRBJ1-4; 7 bases align to TRBD1. This CDR3 contains 14 residues. The ends lost 6 bases at V and 5 bases at J; junction bases unmatched: 6. Germline V gene lookup returns CDR1 MNHEY and CDR2 SVGAGI. For the CDR3, the DNA is TGTGCCAGCAGGCCCGGGACAGCGAATGAAAAACTGTTTTTT. It encodes CASRPGTANEKLFF.

This clone was seen a handful of times. V gene TRBV3-1 (or the pseudogene TRBV3-2) combines with J gene TRBJ1-1, with D possibly matching TRBD1 (6 bases). Germline assignment: CDR1 LGHDT and CDR2 YNNKEL (reference sequence). The CDR3 is made up of 14 amino acids. Trimming pared 2 bases from V and 4 bases from J, leaving 11 bases between. The CDR3 DNA follows: TGTGCCAGCAGCCAAATGGTAGGGGGCACTGAAGCTTTCTTT. Translated, it gives CASSQMVGGTEAFF.

CDR3 protein: CASSYQTRGGNEKLFF. The CDR3 DNA reads as TGTGCCAGCAGTTACCAAACACGGGGAGGTAATGAAAAACTGTTTTTT. The chain recombines TRBV6-5 with TRBJ1-4; the D is unclear. V lost 2 bases, J lost 4 bases, and 14 bases lay in between. The length of the CDR3 is 16 residues. Germline CDR1 MNHEY, CDR2 SVGAGI.

The genes are TRBV6-5 and TRBJ1-2, with D perhaps matching TRBD1 (5 bases). From germline, CDR1 is MNHEY and CDR2 SVGAGI. V was shortened by 6 bases and J by 7 bases, with 15 bases between the two germline ends. The CDR3 is made up of 13 amino acids. Here the CDR3 reads CASSLRTNSGYTF. The CDR3 region has the DNA TGTGCCAGCAGCCTCCGGACAAATTCTGGCTACACCTTC.

The V gene is TRBV7-9, the J gene TRBJ2-5; 9 bases map to TRBD1. The CDR3 consists of 17 residues. V lost 2 bases and J lost 4; bases outside the gene matches: 11. Germline V CDR1 and CDR2: SEHNR, FQNEAQ (reference sequence). CDR3 residues: CASSLTLQGARRETQYF. In DNA, the CDR3 is TGTGCCAGCAGCTTAACCTTACAGGGGGCGCGGCGAGAGACCCAGTACTTC.

This clone was observed a single time. The chain employs TRBV7-9 and TRBJ2-5; possibly TRBD1 for D (5 bases). The V gene's germline CDR1 is SEHNR and CDR2 FQNEAQ (reference sequence). This CDR3 has 14 residues. Trimming cost V 6 bases and J 3 bases, with 14 bases left between them. CDR3 sequence: CASRFSGAEETQYF. The DNA of the CDR3 is TGTGCCAGCAGATTTTCTGGGGCAGAAGAGACCCAGTACTTC. The complete variable domain, with remaining parts taken from reference TRBV7-9 and TRBJ2-5, reads DTGVSQNPRHKITKRGQNVTFRCDPISEHNRLYWYRQTLGQGPEFLTYFQNEAQLEKSRLLSDRFSAERPKGSFSTLEIQRTEQGDSAMYLCASRFSGAEETQYFGPGTRLLVL.

The chain carries TRBV10-3 and TRBJ1-5; a possible D gene is TRBD1 (5 bases). CDR3 length equals 17 residues. Germline assignment: CDR1 ENHRY and CDR2 SYGVKD. Trimming removed 0 bases at V and 5 bases at J, with 17 bases between. CDR3 amino acids: CAISESEQGMFHQPQHF. Here the CDR3 DNA reads TGTGCCATCAGTGAGTCAGAGCAGGGAATGTTCCATCAGCCCCAGCATTTT.

This chain links TRBV5-6 with TRBJ1-5; TRBD1 matches at 7 bases. The V segment lost 6 bases and the J segment 1 base; nucleotides outside the gene matches: 7. The CDR3 length is 15 residues. Germline V gene lookup returns CDR1 SGHDT and CDR2 YYEEEE. CDR3 bases: TGTGCCAGCAAACGGGACAGAAAAAGCAATCAGCCCCAGCATTTT. This sequence encodes CASKRDRKSNQPQHF.

This chain connects TRBV27 to TRBJ2-3; D possibly corresponds to TRBD1 (6 bases). The CDR3 runs to 16 residues. Germline-derived CDR1 and CDR2 are MNHEY and SMNVEV (reference sequence). V lost 5 bases and J 2 bases, leaving 17 bases between the germline ends. The CDR3 is CASSHKTGLYTDTQYF. The CDR3, as DNA: TGTGCCAGCAGTCATAAGACAGGTCTATACACAGATACGCAGTATTTT.

Worth noting for this clone: In the same sample, other DNA sequences code for this CDR3. The chain employs TRBV18 and TRBJ1-2; D is ambiguous. The germline gives CDR1 KGHSH, CDR2 LQKENI. Trimming took 3 bases from V and 5 from J, leaving 13 bases between them. The CDR3 is made up of 14 amino acids. CDR3 nucleotides: TGTGCCAGCTCACCGGTAGATTCTTCTTATGGCTACACCTTC. It is translated as CASSPVDSSYGYTF.

This sequence joins TRBV19 and TRBJ1-2, with a possible D match to TRBD1 (6 bases). This CDR3 is 14 amino acids long. Germline CDR1 LNHDA, CDR2 SQIVND (reference sequence). Deletions cut 6 bases from V and 2 bases from J, with 13 bases between. Here the CDR3 reads CASSPGTNNYGYTF. The CDR3 DNA is TGTGCCAGTAGCCCGGGGACAAACAACTATGGCTACACCTTC.

The genes are TRBV11-2 and TRBJ1-6; TRBD1 aligns across 11 bases. V was pared by 5 bases and J by 8 bases, with 5 bases of the junction left unmatched. Germline V gene sequence: CDR1 SGHAT, CDR2 FQNNGV. CDR3 length: 15 residues. The CDR3 DNA reads as TGTGCCAGCAGCACACGGACAGGGGGCGATTCACCCCTCCACTTT. Amino acids: CASSTRTGGDSPLHF.

This clone was seen only once. The rearrangement links TRBV6-5 to TRBJ1-1; 7 nucleotides agree with TRBD1. With V trimmed by 7 bases and J by 0 bases, 5 bases remained unmatched. Germline V gene lookup returns CDR1 MNHEY and CDR2 SVGAGI. The CDR3 runs 14 residues. The CDR3, as DNA: TGTGCCAGCACCCACAGGGGCATGAACACTGAAGCTTTCTTT. Its translation: CASTHRGMNTEAFF.

V usage is TRBV5-8 and J usage is TRBJ2-5; maybe TRBD2 (5 bases). V was trimmed by 5 bases and J by 4 bases, leaving 18 bases between them. The CDR3 extends over 15 amino acids. CDR1 and CDR2 (germline): SGHTS, YDEGEE. The CDR3 reads CASSSGLREGETQYF. In nucleotides, the CDR3 is TGTGCCAGCAGTTCTGGATTGAGGGAAGGAGAGACCCAGTACTTC.

This clone was observed once. The CDR3 nucleotides are TGTGCCAGCTCGGGACAGGGGGCGCAGACTGAAAAACTGTTTTTT. This encodes CASSGQGAQTEKLFF. The chain links TRBV18 to TRBJ1-4; 12 nucleotides match TRBD1. CDR3 length equals 15 residues. The germline V gene has CDR1 KGHSH and CDR2 LQKENI. The trim removed 6 bases at V and 7 bases at J, leaving 6 bases unmatched.

The CDR3 spells CASSDRAAGIPYEQYF. In nucleotides, the CDR3 is TGTGCCAGCAGTGACAGGGCGGCAGGGATCCCCTACGAGCAGTACTTC. V and J are TRBV2 and TRBJ2-7, with D perhaps TRBD1 (5 bases). This CDR3 region has 16 residues. In germline, CDR1 is SNHLY, CDR2 FYNNEI. The V end was cut by 3 bases, the J end by 2 bases, with 17 bases between. The whole variable domain, remainder taken from reference TRBV2 and TRBJ2-7, is EPEVTQTPSHQVTQMGQEVILRCVPISNHLYFYWYRQILGQKVEFLVSFYNNEISEKSEIFDDQFSVERPDGSNFTLKIRSTKLEDSAMYFCASSDRAAGIPYEQYFGPGTRLTVT.

V is TRBV19 and J is TRBJ1-1; a weak D match, TRBD1 (5 bases). The V end lost 4 bases, the J end lost 4 bases, and 10 bases lay between the germline ends. From germline, CDR1 is LNHDA and CDR2 SQIVND (reference sequence). The CDR3 totals 13 residues. CDR3 bases: TGTGCCAGTAGTAAATTCAGGGCCACTGAAGCTTTCTTT. It specifies CASSKFRATEAFF.

The V call is TRBV9, the J call TRBJ2-3, with 8 nucleotides matching TRBD1. Germline CDR1 SGDLS, CDR2 YYNGEE. The ends lost 4 bases at V and 7 bases at J; junction bases unmatched: 5. CDR3 length: 13 amino acids. CDR3 nucleotide sequence: TGTGCCAGCAGCACGGACAGGGCGAATACGCAGTATTTT. Translation: CASSTDRANTQYF.

The chain recombines TRBV29-1 with TRBJ2-2; 9 bases align to TRBD1. CDR1 is SQVTM and CDR2 is ANQGSEA in the germline V gene. Losses at the gene ends were 4 bases for V and 0 bases for J; bases not matched to a gene: 9. This CDR3 contains 17 residues. In DNA, the CDR3 is TGCAGCGTTGGTCGGGGACAGGGCCTCGCGAACACCGGGGAGCTGTTTTTT. This sequence encodes CSVGRGQGLANTGELFF.

This clone was seen only a few times. The chain joins TRBV18 to TRBJ1-2; unclear D gene. Trimming took off 2 bases at V and 1 base at J, with 11 bases between the two ends. Germline loops: CDR1 KGHSH, CDR2 LQKENI. The CDR3 has 15 residues. CDR3: CASSPMKIHNYGYTF. In nucleotides, the CDR3 is TGTGCCAGCTCACCAATGAAGATACATAACTATGGCTACACCTTC.

The chain links TRBV18 to TRBJ2-3, with 9 bases fitting TRBD2. Germline lookup yields CDR1 KGHSH and CDR2 LQKENI. This CDR3 is 19 amino acids long. V shed 0 bases, J shed 2 bases, and the junction held 12 bases outside the gene matches. The CDR3 DNA reads as TGTGCCAGCTCACCACCGAAGACTAGCGGCGCCCTTGTCACAGATACGCAGTATTTT. The encoded protein is CASSPPKTSGALVTDTQYF. The entire variable domain, with the rest obtained from reference TRBV18 and TRBJ2-3, is as follows: NAGVMQNPRHLVRRRGQEARLRCSPMKGHSHVYWYRQLPEEGLKFMVYLQKENIIDESGMPKERFSAEFPKEGPSILRIQQVVRGDSAAYFCASSPPKTSGALVTDTQYFGPGTRLTVL.

This clone occurred once. The J gene is TRBJ1-5, the V gene TRBV28; D not resolved. Germline values: CDR1 MDHEN, CDR2 SYDVKM. The length of the CDR3 is 14 residues. Trimming cost V 6 bases and J 7 bases, with 16 bases left between them. The CDR3 sequence: CASRSLGVGQPQHF. The CDR3 DNA reads as TGTGCCAGCAGATCTCTCGGGGTCGGGCAGCCCCAGCATTTT.

V usage is TRBV7-2 and J usage is TRBJ1-4; D is uncertain. Germline values: CDR1 SGHTA, CDR2 FQGNSA. Trimming removed 3 bases from V and 5 bases from J, with 10 bases in between. This CDR3 spans 14 amino acids. The CDR3 DNA reads as TGTGCCAGCAGCTTGGGCCTCAGAAATGAAAAACTGTTTTTT. It yields the protein CASSLGLRNEKLFF.

The rearrangement joins TRBV18 to TRBJ1-4, with 7 bases fitting TRBD1. The CDR3 is made up of 15 amino acids. Germline values: CDR1 KGHSH, CDR2 LQKENI. After removal of 1 base from V and 6 bases from J, the junction contained 5 bases not matched to a gene. The CDR3, as DNA: TGTGCCAGCTCACCACAGGGGGCCGGGGATGAAAAACTGTTTTTT. Its translation: CASSPQGAGDEKLFF.